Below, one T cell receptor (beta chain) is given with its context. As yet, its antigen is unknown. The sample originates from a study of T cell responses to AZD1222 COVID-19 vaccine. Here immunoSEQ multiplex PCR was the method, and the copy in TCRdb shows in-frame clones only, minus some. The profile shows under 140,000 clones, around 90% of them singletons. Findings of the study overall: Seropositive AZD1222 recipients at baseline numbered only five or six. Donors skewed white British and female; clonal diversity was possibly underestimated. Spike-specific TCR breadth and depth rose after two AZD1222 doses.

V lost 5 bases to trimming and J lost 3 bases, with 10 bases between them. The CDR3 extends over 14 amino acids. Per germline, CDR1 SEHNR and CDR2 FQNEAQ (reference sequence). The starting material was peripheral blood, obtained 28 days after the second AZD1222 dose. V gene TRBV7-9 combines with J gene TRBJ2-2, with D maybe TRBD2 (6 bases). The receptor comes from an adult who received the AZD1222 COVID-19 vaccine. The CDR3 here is CASSRWGDTGELFF. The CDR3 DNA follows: TGTGCCAGCAGCCGGTGGGGGGACACCGGGGAGCTGTTTTTT. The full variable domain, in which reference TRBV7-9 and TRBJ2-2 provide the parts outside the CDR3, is DTGVSQNPRHKITKRGQNVTFRCDPISEHNRLYWYRQTLGQGPEFLTYFQNEAQLEKSRLLSDRFSAERPKGSFSTLEIQRTEQGDSAMYLCASSRWGDTGELFFGEGSRLTVL.